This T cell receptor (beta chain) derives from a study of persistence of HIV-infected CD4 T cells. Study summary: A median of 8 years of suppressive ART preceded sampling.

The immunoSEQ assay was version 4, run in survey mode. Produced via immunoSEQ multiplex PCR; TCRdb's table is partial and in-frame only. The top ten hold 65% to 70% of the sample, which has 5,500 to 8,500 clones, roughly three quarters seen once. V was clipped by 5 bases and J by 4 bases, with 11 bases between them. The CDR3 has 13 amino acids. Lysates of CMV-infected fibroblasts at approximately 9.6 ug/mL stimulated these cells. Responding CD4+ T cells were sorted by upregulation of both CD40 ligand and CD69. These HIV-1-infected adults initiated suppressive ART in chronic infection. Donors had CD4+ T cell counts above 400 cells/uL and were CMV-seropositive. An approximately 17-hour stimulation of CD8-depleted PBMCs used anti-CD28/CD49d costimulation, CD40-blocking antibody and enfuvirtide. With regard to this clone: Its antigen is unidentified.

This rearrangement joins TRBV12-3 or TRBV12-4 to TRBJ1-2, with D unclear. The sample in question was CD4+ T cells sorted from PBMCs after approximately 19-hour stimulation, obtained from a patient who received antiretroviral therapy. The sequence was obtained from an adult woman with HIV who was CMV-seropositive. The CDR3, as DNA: TGTGCCAGCAGTCCAGCTTCGTCCTATGGCTACACCTTC. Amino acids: CASSPASSYGYTF.